Following are 10 T cell receptor beta chains from one sample sequenced in a study of Graves' ophthalmopathy and Graves' hyperthyroidism (dated by TCRdb to the late 2010s). Sequencing instrument: Illumina HiSeq 2000. TCR beta CDR3 regions were amplified from RNA transcripts for repertoire sequencing. The first round of RT-PCR was done with HTBI primers and the Qiagen OneStep RT-PCR kit, and was followed by a second round of multiplex PCR, then size selection and purification. The public reads were reanalyzed by TCRdb: fastp trimming at Q25, MiXCR alignment, in-frame beta chains only. Each CDR3 protein gets just one entry, which takes the most common genes and DNA from the rows behind it. For this sample the table gives tens of thousands of distinct CDR3 sequences, of which around 50% were detected only once. The top ten constitute roughly 4.7% of the sample. The sample comprised peripheral blood. All receptors derive from an adult woman with Graves' ophthalmopathy.

Remarks on this clonotype: A junction boundary mismatches the germline segment, possibly from a read error. V is TRBV7-3 and J is TRBJ1-4; TRBD1 matches 7 bases. The CDR3 spans 13 residues. Germline V gene data show CDR1 as SGHTA and CDR2 as FQGTGA. The CDR3, as DNA: TGTGCTAGCAGAGTGGGACAGTTTGAAAAACTGTTTTTT. Amino acid sequence: CASRVGQFEKLFF.

As concerns this clonotype: The CDR3 carries no conserved terminal phenylalanine or tryptophan, so it likely arises from a read error. This chain joins TRBV9 and TRBJ2-5, with D perhaps TRBD1 or TRBD2 (5 bases each). Germline CDR1 is SGDLS and CDR2 is YYNGEE. V was pared by 7 bases and J by 4 bases, with 11 bases between. The CDR3 loop spans 12 amino acids. CDR3 in amino acids: CASSPGGETQYL. CDR3 nucleotide sequence: TGTGCCAGCTCACCTGGGGGAGAGACCCAGTACTTA.

Remarks on this clonotype: Since a much larger clone is just one base distant, this may be a read error. The chain links TRBV28 to TRBJ1-4, with unresolved D. V gave up 4 bases and J gave up 10 bases, with 13 bases separating them. CDR1 is MDHEN, CDR2 SYDVKM, per germline. The length of the CDR3 is 13 residues. The CDR3 is CASSSLGDGKLFF. The CDR3 region has the DNA TGTGCCAGCAGTTCGCTTGGGGATGGAAAACTGTTTTTT.

The chain combines TRBV7-9 with TRBJ2-5; tentative D call: TRBD2 (5 bases). The CDR3 spans 11 residues. Trimming stripped 8 bases from V and 12 bases from J, with 16 bases between. Germline CDR1 SEHNR, CDR2 FQNEAQ (reference sequence). The CDR3 here is CASSPPAAEYF. CDR3 bases: TGTGCCAGCTCCCCGCCAGCGGCCGAGTACTTC. The full variable domain, completed using reference TRBV7-9 and TRBJ2-5, is DTGVSQNPRHKITKRGQNVTFRCDPISEHNRLYWYRQTLGQGPEFLTYFQNEAQLEKSRLLSDRFSAERPKGSFSTLEIQRTEQGDSAMYLCASSPPAAEYFGPGTRLLVL.

Turning to this clonotype: Likely a read error: the CDR3 ends without its conserved phenylalanine or tryptophan. V and J are TRBV10-3 and TRBJ2-1, with 10 positions matching TRBD2. Germline V lookup: CDR1 ENHRY, CDR2 SYGVKD. V was pared by 4 bases and J by 6 bases, with 24 bases of the junction left unmatched. The CDR3 has 21 amino acids. CDR3 in DNA: TGTGCCATCAGTGGGTTCCTGGGCCAAGAAGGACCTAGCGGGAGTGGCAATGAGCAGTTCCTC. It yields the protein CAISGFLGQEGPSGSGNEQFL.

This clonotype was found many times. This chain joins TRBV6-2 or TRBV6-3 and TRBJ2-3; TRBD1 might be the D (6 bases). Germline V gene sequence: CDR1 MNHEY, CDR2 SVGEGT. The ends were cut back, 2 bases at V and 4 bases at J, with 13 bases in the middle. The CDR3 loop spans 15 amino acids. Written as DNA, the CDR3 is TGTGCCAGCAGTTACACCGGTGAGGGGGCAGATACGCAGTATTTT. Encoded protein: CASSYTGEGADTQYF.

This clonotype was counted at least ten times. This rearrangement joins TRBV27 to TRBJ2-4, with D maybe TRBD2 (5 bases). With 11 bases removed from V and 10 bases from J, the gap between germline ends came to 15 bases. The CDR3 has 11 residues. Germline V CDR1 and CDR2: MNHEY, SMNVEV (reference sequence). CDR3 residues: CALDYHPIQYF. The CDR3, as DNA: TGTGCCCTAGACTACCACCCAATTCAGTACTTC.

This clonotype was detected many times. The chain carries TRBV27 and TRBJ2-7; TRBD1 matches at 8 bases. This CDR3 comprises 14 residues. V shed 6 bases, J shed 2 bases, and the junction held 6 bases outside the gene matches. Germline assignment: CDR1 MNHEY and CDR2 SMNVEV (reference sequence). CDR3 coding DNA: TGTGCCAGCAGCCTGGGCAGGGGGCCCTACGAGCAGTACTTC. The encoded protein is CASSLGRGPYEQYF.

This clonotype was counted ten times or more. This chain joins TRBV4-3 and TRBJ2-3; 8 nucleotides match TRBD2. Germline CDR1 is LGHNA and CDR2 is YSLEER. CDR3 length equals 17 residues. With 1 base clipped from V and 4 bases from J, the junction kept 10 bases outside the gene matches. The CDR3 bases are TGCGCCAGCAGCCAAGCTGTACTAGCGGTTAAGGCAGATACGCAGTATTTT. This translates into CASSQAVLAVKADTQYF.

This clonotype was counted ten times or more. The chain joins TRBV6-1 to TRBJ2-7, with TRBD2 identical over 10 bases. The V gene's germline CDR1 is MNHNS and CDR2 SASEGT. V lost 1 base and J lost 6; bases outside the gene matches: 18. The CDR3 runs to 19 residues. The CDR3 sequence is CASSEVAILAGMVRGEQYF. CDR3 DNA sequence: TGTGCCAGCAGTGAAGTAGCAATACTAGCGGGAATGGTTCGGGGCGAGCAGTACTTC.